These 21 T cell receptor beta chains came from one sample sequenced in a study of blood T cells in healthy people across ages. Using a J-beta primer mix together with a sample-barcoded 5' primer, a second PCR was run for 7 to 11 cycles. One entry per CDR3 protein results from TCRdb running MiXCR on the 5' RACE reads. Of some 850,000 distinct CDR3 sequences listed, roughly 24% are singletons. This sample also belongs to another study, concerning T cells of mothers and their children.

The material sequenced was blood. Receptors originate from a boy younger than 18 in good health.

CDR3 bases: TGTGCCAGCAGCTTCGGGGACGAAAAACTGTTTTTT. Protein sequence: CASSFGDEKLFF. The V gene is TRBV7-9, the J gene TRBJ1-4, with D tentatively TRBD1 (5 bases). Germline V lookup: CDR1 SEHNR, CDR2 FQNEAQ (reference sequence). V shed 3 bases and J shed 8 bases, with 7 bases lying between them. The CDR3 contains 12 residues.

CDR3 in amino acids: CASSFLIKAQGETQYF. The CDR3 bases are TGCGCCAGCAGCTTTCTTATTAAGGCTCAGGGGGAGACCCAGTACTTC. The V call is TRBV5-1, the J call TRBJ2-5; tentative D call: TRBD1 (6 bases). The germline CDR1 and CDR2 sequences are SGHRS and YFSETQ. The CDR3 length is 16 residues. With 2 bases removed from V and 5 bases from J, the gap between germline ends came to 19 bases.

The CDR3 sequence: CASSYIRGDQPQHF. Here the CDR3 DNA reads TGTGCCAGCAGTTACATACGGGGAGATCAGCCCCAGCATTTT. V is TRBV6-5 and J is TRBJ1-5; D gene unclear. With 2 bases removed from V and 5 bases from J, the gap between germline ends came to 10 bases. The CDR3 length is 14 residues. Germline assignment: CDR1 MNHEY and CDR2 SVGAGI.

This clonotype occurred many times. J is TRBJ2-3 and V is TRBV24-1; 11 nucleotides line up with TRBD2. Trimming at V came to 9 bases and at J to 0 bases, leaving 10 bases not matched to a gene. CDR3 length equals 17 residues. CDR1 is KGHDR, CDR2 SFDVKD, per germline. CDR3 in amino acids: CATSTSGGPTSTDTQYF. As DNA, the CDR3 is TGTGCCACCTCAACTAGCGGGGGCCCCACCAGCACAGATACGCAGTATTTT.

In this sample, this clonotype turned up a few times. V is TRBV20-1 and J is TRBJ2-5; D may match TRBD1 or TRBD2 (6 bases each). The DNA end lines up better with TRBJ2-7; the J call may be wrong. The CDR3 consists of 12 residues. In germline, CDR1 is DFQATT, CDR2 SNEGSKA (reference sequence). Written as DNA, the CDR3 is TGCAGTGCTAGAGAGGGGGGCGGCGAGCAGTACTTC. It translates to CSAREGGGEQYF.

The chain carries TRBV30 and TRBJ1-2; weak D call: TRBD1 (5 bases). V shed 4 bases and J shed 8 bases, with 14 bases lying between them. Germline assignment: CDR1 GTSNPN and CDR2 SVGIG (reference sequence). The CDR3 consists of 12 residues. The CDR3 region is CAWTLEGWGYTF. The CDR3 DNA follows: TGTGCCTGGACCCTGGAGGGGTGGGGCTACACCTTC. The whole variable domain, remainder taken from reference TRBV30 and TRBJ1-2, is SQTIHQWPATLVQPVGSPLSLECTVEGTSNPNLYWYRQAAGRGLQLLFYSVGIGQISSEVPQNLSASRPQDRQFILSSKKLLLSDSGFYLCAWTLEGWGYTFGSGTRLTVV.

The V gene is TRBV9, the J gene TRBJ2-1; D may be TRBD1 (5 bases). Between the trimmed V and J ends, which lost 4 bases and 7 bases, there was a span of 15 bases. This CDR3 comprises 14 residues. Looked up from germline, CDR1 is SGDLS and CDR2 is YYNGEE. In DNA form, the CDR3 reads TGTGCCAGCAGCTCAGAAGGGGCATCGAATGAGCAGTTCTTC. Translation: CASSSEGASNEQFF.

The DNA of the CDR3 is TGCAGTGCCCGAATGGACTCCAAAATGGAGACCCAGTACTTC. Its translation is CSARMDSKMETQYF. V is TRBV20-1 and J is TRBJ2-5; tentative D call: TRBD2 (5 bases). This CDR3 is 14 amino acids long. The V end was cut by 6 bases, the J end by 5 bases, with 19 bases between. Germline-derived CDR1 and CDR2 are DFQATT and SNEGSKA (reference sequence).

This clonotype appeared a few times. The genes are TRBV20-1 and TRBJ2-3; D gene uncertain. Germline values: CDR1 DFQATT, CDR2 SNEGSKA (reference sequence). The CDR3 is 14 residues long. Trimming took off 3 bases at V and 0 bases at J, with 10 bases between the two ends. CDR3: CSARFATSTDTQYF. For the CDR3, the DNA is TGCAGTGCTAGGTTCGCGACCAGCACAGATACGCAGTATTTT.

The sample holds a few counts of this clonotype. This rearrangement joins TRBV20-1 to TRBJ2-7; D is uncertain. CDR1 is DFQATT, CDR2 SNEGSKA, per germline (reference sequence). V lost 2 bases and J lost 0, with 8 bases in between. The CDR3 runs 13 residues. CDR3 sequence (DNA): TGCAGTGCTAGATACGCAACCTCCTACGAGCAGTACTTC. As protein: CSARYATSYEQYF.

This clonotype was counted a few times. This sequence joins TRBV29-1 and TRBJ2-7; TRBD1 matches at 9 bases. Unmatched junction bases numbered 6, after V lost 6 bases and J lost 0 bases. The CDR3 extends over 14 amino acids. Looked up from germline, CDR1 is SQVTM and CDR2 is ANQGSEA. The CDR3 loop reads CSVWDREGSYEQYF. The CDR3 nucleotides read TGCAGCGTCTGGGACAGGGAAGGCTCCTACGAGCAGTACTTC.

The chain joins TRBV7-9 to TRBJ1-4; TRBD1 agrees at 9 bases. V shed 5 bases and J 8 bases; nucleotides not matched to a gene: 9. Germline values: CDR1 SEHNR, CDR2 FQNEAQ (reference sequence). This CDR3 comprises 15 residues. The CDR3 protein is CASSGRDRVREKLFF. The CDR3 DNA is TGTGCCAGCAGCGGGAGGGACAGGGTACGCGAAAAACTGTTTTTT.

The CDR3 loop reads CATNSGSSYNSPLHF. CDR3 coding DNA: TGTGCCACCAATTCAGGGAGCTCCTATAATTCACCCCTCCACTTT. This sequence joins TRBV15 and TRBJ1-6; TRBD1 is a possible D gene (5 bases). Germline V gene sequence: CDR1 LNHNV, CDR2 YYDKDF (reference sequence). V dropped 7 bases and J dropped 0 bases, with 10 bases sitting between them. This CDR3 contains 15 residues.

The chain carries TRBV7-9 and TRBJ2-5; weak D call: TRBD2 (5 bases). The J call may be in error: the DNA end matches TRBJ2-7 better. Germline assignment: CDR1 SEHNR and CDR2 FQNEAQ (reference sequence). The CDR3 totals 14 residues. The CDR3 reads CASSFPGNPYEQYF. CDR3 nucleotide sequence: TGTGCCAGCAGCTTCCCGGGAAATCCCTACGAGCAGTACTTC.

This clonotype came up a few times. The chain carries TRBV28 and TRBJ1-2, with TRBD1 as a possible D gene (6 bases). V lost 5 bases to trimming and J lost 0 bases, with 13 bases between them. Germline V gives CDR1 MDHEN, CDR2 SYDVKM. CDR3 size: 15 residues. The CDR3 DNA sequence: TGTGCCAGCAGTGAACAGGGAGGCGCTAACTATGGCTACACCTTC. The encoded protein is CASSEQGGANYGYTF.

This clonotype occurred a few times. J is TRBJ1-4 and V is TRBV12-3 or TRBV12-4, with 12 bases that match TRBD1. This CDR3 is built from 18 residues. The ends lost 6 bases at V and 8 bases at J; junction bases unmatched: 16. The CDR3 loop is CASSPGPGQGAGGEKLFF. In DNA form, the CDR3 reads TGTGCCAGCAGCCCCGGACCGGGACAGGGGGCAGGAGGGGAAAAACTGTTTTTT.

This clonotype appeared a few times. At one end the junction does not follow the germline gene, possibly because of a read error. This rearrangement joins TRBV11-2 to TRBJ2-5; D is unresolved. The J call may not be correct, given that the DNA end is closer to TRBJ2-1. Germline V gene sequence: CDR1 SGHAT, CDR2 FQNNGV. This CDR3 spans 14 amino acids. The chain's CDR3 is CASSYPRAYNEQFF. In DNA form, the CDR3 reads TGCGCCAGCAGCTACCCCCGGGCCTACAATGAGCAGTTCTTC.

CDR3 coding DNA: TGCAGCGTTGAAGATGTTGGGGGGCCCCAGCATTTT. This translates into CSVEDVGGPQHF. The chain combines TRBV29-1 with TRBJ1-5; TRBD1 might be the D (5 bases). The CDR3 totals 12 residues. Deletions cut 0 bases from V and 9 bases from J, with 9 bases between. Germline values: CDR1 SQVTM, CDR2 ANQGSEA. The full variable domain, with the rest looked up from reference TRBV29-1 and TRBJ1-5, is SAVISQKPSRDICQRGTSLTIQCQVDSQVTMMFWYRQQPGQSLTLIATANQGSEATYESGFVIDKFPISRPNLTFSTLTVSNMSPEDSSIYLCSVEDVGGPQHFGDGTRLSIL.

The sample holds a few counts of this clonotype. This sequence joins TRBV7-3 and TRBJ1-2; D uncertain. CDR1 SGHTA and CDR2 FQGTGA come from the germline V gene. Trimming pared 7 bases from V and 2 bases from J, leaving 23 bases between. The CDR3 covers 17 residues. The CDR3 here is CASTPGPGRVGNYGYTF. DNA of the CDR3: TGTGCCAGCACGCCCGGCCCCGGGCGGGTCGGGAACTATGGCTACACCTTC.

The chain links TRBV6-1 to TRBJ2-5, with D unclear. Germline values: CDR1 MNHNS, CDR2 SASEGT. The CDR3 runs to 14 residues. The V end lost 3 bases, the J end lost 5 bases, and 13 bases lay between the germline ends. This chain's CDR3 is CASSDVLRTETQYF. CDR3 coding DNA: TGTGCCAGCAGTGATGTTCTTAGGACGGAGACCCAGTACTTC.

This clonotype was detected only a few times. The chain is built from TRBV12-3 or TRBV12-4 and TRBJ2-3; tentatively, D is TRBD1 or TRBD2 (5 bases each). The CDR3 runs to 16 residues. Trimming took 4 bases from V and 2 from J, leaving 16 bases between them. CDR3 residues: CASSSTRDGYTDTQYF. CDR3 in DNA: TGTGCCAGCAGTTCGACACGGGACGGTTACACAGATACGCAGTATTTT.